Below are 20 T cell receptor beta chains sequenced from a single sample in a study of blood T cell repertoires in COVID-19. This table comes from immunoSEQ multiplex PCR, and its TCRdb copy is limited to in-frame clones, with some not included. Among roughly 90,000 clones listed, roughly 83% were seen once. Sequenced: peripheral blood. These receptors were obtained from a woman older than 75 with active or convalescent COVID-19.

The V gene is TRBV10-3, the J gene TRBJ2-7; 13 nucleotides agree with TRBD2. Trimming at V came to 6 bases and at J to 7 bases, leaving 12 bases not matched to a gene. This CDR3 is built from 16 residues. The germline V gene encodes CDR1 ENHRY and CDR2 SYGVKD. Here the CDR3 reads CAISPSGLAGAWEQYF. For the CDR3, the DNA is TGTGCCATCAGCCCCTCAGGACTAGCGGGGGCCTGGGAGCAGTACTTC.

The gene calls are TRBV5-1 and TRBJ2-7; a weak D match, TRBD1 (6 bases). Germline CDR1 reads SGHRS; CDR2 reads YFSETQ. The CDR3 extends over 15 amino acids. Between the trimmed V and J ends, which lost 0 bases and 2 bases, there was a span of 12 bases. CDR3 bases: TGCGCCAGCAGCTTGGAGGGGACAAGAACCTACGAGCAGTACTTC. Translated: CASSLEGTRTYEQYF.

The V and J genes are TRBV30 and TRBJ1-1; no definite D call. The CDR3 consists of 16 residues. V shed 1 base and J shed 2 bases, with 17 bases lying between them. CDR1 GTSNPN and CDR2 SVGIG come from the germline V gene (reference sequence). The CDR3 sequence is CAWSGPSPPLNTEAFF. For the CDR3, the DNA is TGTGCCTGGAGTGGTCCTTCCCCACCTCTAAACACTGAAGCTTTCTTT. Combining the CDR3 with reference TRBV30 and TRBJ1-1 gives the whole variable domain SQTIHQWPATLVQPVGSPLSLECTVEGTSNPNLYWYRQAAGRGLQLLFYSVGIGQISSEVPQNLSASRPQDRQFILSSKKLLLSDSGFYLCAWSGPSPPLNTEAFFGQGTRLTVV.

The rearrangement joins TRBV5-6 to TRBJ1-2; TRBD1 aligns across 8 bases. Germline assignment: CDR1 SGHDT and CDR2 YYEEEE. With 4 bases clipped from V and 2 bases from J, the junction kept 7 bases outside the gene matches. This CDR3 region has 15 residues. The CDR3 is CASSPYRTGNYGYTF. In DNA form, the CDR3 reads TGTGCCAGCAGCCCATACCGGACAGGGAACTATGGCTACACCTTC.

CDR3 sequence: CASSLSPSAGTQYF. Written as DNA, the CDR3 is TGTGCCAGCAGTTTAAGCCCGTCAGCGGGCACGCAGTATTTT. The V and J genes are TRBV28 and TRBJ2-3; TRBD2 is a possible D gene (6 bases). Trimming cost V 2 bases and J 9 bases, with 15 bases left between them. The germline gives CDR1 MDHEN, CDR2 SYDVKM. The CDR3 loop spans 14 amino acids. Variable domain in full (rest from reference TRBV28 and TRBJ2-3): DVKVTQSSRYLVKRTGEKVFLECVQDMDHENMFWYRQDPGLGLRLIYFSYDVKMKEKGDIPEGYSVSREKKERFSLILESASTNQTSMYLCASSLSPSAGTQYFGPGTRLTVL.

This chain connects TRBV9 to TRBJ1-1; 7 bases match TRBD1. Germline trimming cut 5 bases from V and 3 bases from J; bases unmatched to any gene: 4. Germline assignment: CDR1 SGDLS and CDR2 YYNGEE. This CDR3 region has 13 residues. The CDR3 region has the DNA TGTGCCAGCAGTCGACAGGGCGACACTGAAGCTTTCTTT. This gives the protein CASSRQGDTEAFF.

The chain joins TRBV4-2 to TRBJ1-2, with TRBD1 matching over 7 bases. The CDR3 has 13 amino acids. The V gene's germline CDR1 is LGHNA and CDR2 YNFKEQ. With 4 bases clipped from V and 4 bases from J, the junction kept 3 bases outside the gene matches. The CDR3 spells CASSPQGFYGYTF. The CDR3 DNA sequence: TGTGCCAGCAGCCCACAGGGGTTCTATGGCTACACCTTC.

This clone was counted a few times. The CDR3 loop reads CASRQIAGSPAEQYF. CDR3 nucleotides: TGTGCCAGCAGACAAATAGCGGGGAGCCCTGCGGAGCAGTACTTC. This chain uses TRBV2 with TRBJ2-7; TRBD2 aligns across 8 bases. J was trimmed by 7 bases and V by 6 bases; bases with no gene match: 14. CDR1 and CDR2 from the germline V gene are SNHLY and FYNNEI. The CDR3 contains 15 residues. The complete variable domain, with remaining parts taken from reference TRBV2 and TRBJ2-7, reads EPEVTQTPSHQVTQMGQEVILRCVPISNHLYFYWYRQILGQKVEFLVSFYNNEISEKSEIFDDQFSVERPDGSNFTLKIRSTKLEDSAMYFCASRQIAGSPAEQYFGPGTRLTVT.

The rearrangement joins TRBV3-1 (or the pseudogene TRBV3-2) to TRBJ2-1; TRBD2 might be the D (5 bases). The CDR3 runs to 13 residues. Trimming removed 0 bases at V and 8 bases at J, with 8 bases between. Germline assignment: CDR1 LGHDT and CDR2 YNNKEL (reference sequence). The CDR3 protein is CASSQDTDYEQFF. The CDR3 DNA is TGTGCCAGCAGCCAAGATACGGACTATGAGCAGTTCTTC.

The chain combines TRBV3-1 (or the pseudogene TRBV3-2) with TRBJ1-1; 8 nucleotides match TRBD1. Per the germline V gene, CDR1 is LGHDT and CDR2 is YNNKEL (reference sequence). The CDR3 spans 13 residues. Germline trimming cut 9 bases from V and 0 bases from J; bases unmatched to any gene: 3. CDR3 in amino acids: CASSGQVNTEAFF. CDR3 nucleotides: TGTGCCAGTTCGGGACAGGTGAACACTGAAGCTTTCTTT.

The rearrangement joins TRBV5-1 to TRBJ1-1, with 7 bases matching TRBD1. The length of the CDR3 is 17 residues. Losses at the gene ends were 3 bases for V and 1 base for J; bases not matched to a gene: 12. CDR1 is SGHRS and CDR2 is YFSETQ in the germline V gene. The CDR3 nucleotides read TGCGCCAGCAGCTCAATACCGGGACAGCCTTCGAACACTGAAGCTTTCTTT. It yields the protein CASSSIPGQPSNTEAFF.

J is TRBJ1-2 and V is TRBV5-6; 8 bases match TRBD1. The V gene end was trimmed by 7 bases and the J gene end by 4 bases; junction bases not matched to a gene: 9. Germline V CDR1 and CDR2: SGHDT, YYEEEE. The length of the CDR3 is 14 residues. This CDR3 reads CASSPPGTGYGYTF. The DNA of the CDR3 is TGTGCCAGCTCCCCCCCCGGGACAGGCTATGGCTACACCTTC.

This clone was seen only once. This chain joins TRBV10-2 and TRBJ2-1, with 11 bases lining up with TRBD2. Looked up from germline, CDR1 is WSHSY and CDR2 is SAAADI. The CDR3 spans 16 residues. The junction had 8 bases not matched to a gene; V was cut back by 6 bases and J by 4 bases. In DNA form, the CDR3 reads TGCGCCAGCAGGTTAGCGGGAGGGGCGGTTTACAATGAGCAGTTCTTC. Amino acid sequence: CASRLAGGAVYNEQFF.

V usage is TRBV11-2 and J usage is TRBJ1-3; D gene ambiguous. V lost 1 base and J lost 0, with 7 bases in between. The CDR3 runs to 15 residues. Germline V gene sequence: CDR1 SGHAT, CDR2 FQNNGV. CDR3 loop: CASSLVQSSGNTIYF. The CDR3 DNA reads TGTGCCAGCAGCTTAGTTCAGTCCTCTGGAAACACCATATATTTT.

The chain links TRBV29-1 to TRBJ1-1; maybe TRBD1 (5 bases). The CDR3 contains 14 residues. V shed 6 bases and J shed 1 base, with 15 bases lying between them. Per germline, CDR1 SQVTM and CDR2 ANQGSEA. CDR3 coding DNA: TGCAGCGTCGGATACGGACAAACGAACACTGAAGCTTTCTTT. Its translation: CSVGYGQTNTEAFF.

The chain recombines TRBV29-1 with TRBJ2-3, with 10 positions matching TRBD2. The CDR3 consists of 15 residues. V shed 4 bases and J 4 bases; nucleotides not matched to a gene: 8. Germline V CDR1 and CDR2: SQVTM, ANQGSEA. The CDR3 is CSVVSLAGVSDTQYF. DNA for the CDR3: TGCAGCGTTGTGTCCCTAGCGGGGGTCTCAGATACGCAGTATTTT.

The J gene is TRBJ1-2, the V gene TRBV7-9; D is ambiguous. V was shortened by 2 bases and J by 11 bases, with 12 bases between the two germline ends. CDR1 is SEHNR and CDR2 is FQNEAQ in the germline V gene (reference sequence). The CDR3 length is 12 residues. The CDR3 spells CASSLQVSWYTF. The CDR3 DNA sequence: TGTGCCAGCAGCTTACAGGTTTCTTGGTACACCTTC.

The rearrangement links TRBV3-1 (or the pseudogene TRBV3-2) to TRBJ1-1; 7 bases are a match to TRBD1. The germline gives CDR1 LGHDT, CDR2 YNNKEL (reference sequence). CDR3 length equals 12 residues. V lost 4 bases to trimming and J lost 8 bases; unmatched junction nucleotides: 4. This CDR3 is CASSRSDREAFF. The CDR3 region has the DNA TGTGCCAGCAGCCGATCGGACAGGGAAGCTTTCTTT.

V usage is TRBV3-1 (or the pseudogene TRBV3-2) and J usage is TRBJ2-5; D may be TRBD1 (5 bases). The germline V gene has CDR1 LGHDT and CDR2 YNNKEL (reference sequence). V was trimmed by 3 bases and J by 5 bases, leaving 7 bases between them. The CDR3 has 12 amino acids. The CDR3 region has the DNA TGTGCCAGCAGCCATAGGGGTGAGACCCAGTACTTC. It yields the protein CASSHRGETQYF.

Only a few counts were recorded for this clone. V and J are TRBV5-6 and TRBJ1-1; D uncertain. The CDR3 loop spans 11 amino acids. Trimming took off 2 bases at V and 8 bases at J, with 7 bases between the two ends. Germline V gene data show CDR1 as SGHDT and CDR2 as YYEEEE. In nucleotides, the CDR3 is TGTGCCAGCAGCTTACGCCGGGAAGCTTTCTTT. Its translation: CASSLRREAFF.